These T cell receptor beta chains were read from a single sample in a study of Ad26.COV2.S vaccination and SARS-CoV-2 variants. Only in-frame clones appear in the TCRdb table, and some are missing; sequencing was by immunoSEQ multiplex PCR. The table records hundreds of thousands of clones, about nine tenths of them present only once. The sequencing here drew on peripheral blood, taken in a trial of Ad26.COV2.S vaccine versus placebo. Every receptor here comes from a person aged 18-60 years who received the Ad26.COV2.S COVID-19 vaccine or a placebo. Both conserved end residues are part of each CDR3. D genes are given only for firm matches. Size is omitted from some rows. Given values are once, few, many or a class for expanded clones.

v_call	d_call	clone_size	j_call	cdr3_aa	cdr3_nt
TRBV7-6	TRBD1	-	TRBJ1-4	CASSPRDRRPTNEKLFF	TGTGCCAGCAGCCCCCGGGACAGGAGACCAACTAATGAAAAACTGTTTTTT
TRBV5-6	TRBD1	-	TRBJ1-1	CASSSDRGRRMNTEAFF	TGTGCCAGCAGCTCAGACAGGGGGCGGAGGATGAACACTGAAGCTTTCTTT
TRBV9	TRBD1	-	TRBJ1-4	CASSVGVRGSEKLFF	TGTGCCAGCAGCGTAGGGGTCAGGGGGAGCGAAAAACTGTTTTTT
TRBV15	TRBD2	once	TRBJ2-3	CATSRAEGAGGGFSTDTQYF	TGTGCCACCAGCAGAGCCGAGGGAGCGGGGGGCGGATTTAGCACAGATACGCAGTATTTT
TRBV7-9	-	-	TRBJ1-3	CASSLGTGPSSGNTIYF	TGTGCCAGCAGCTTAGGTACAGGGCCGAGCTCTGGAAACACCATATATTTT
TRBV2	TRBD1	-	TRBJ1-2	CASSVGTGGYGYTF	TGTGCCAGCTCAGTAGGGACAGGGGGCTATGGCTACACCTTC
TRBV11-1	-	-	TRBJ2-7	CASSFRGRAYEQYF	TGTGCCAGCAGCTTCCGGGGGAGAGCCTACGAGCAGTACTTC
TRBV6-2/TRBV6-3	-	-	TRBJ1-1	CASSTTLNTEAFF	TGTGCCAGCAGCACTACATTGAACACTGAAGCTTTCTTT
TRBV15	-	-	TRBJ2-1	CATSRGTYNEQFF	TGTGCCACCAGCAGGGGAACCTACAATGAGCAGTTCTTC
TRBV27	-	-	TRBJ1-4	CASSPTGGREKLFF	TGTGCCAGCAGTCCCACAGGTGGGCGGGAAAAACTGTTTTTT
TRBV7-8	-	-	TRBJ1-1	CASSFGQLEAFF	TGTGCCAGCAGCTTCGGACAGCTTGAAGCTTTCTTT
TRBV5-1	-	-	TRBJ1-3	CASSLDLSGNTIYF	TGCGCCAGCAGCTTGGACCTCTCTGGAAACACCATATATTTT
TRBV7-9	TRBD2	-	TRBJ2-7	CASSSGGARAYEQYF	TGTGCCAGCAGCTCCGGGGGGGCACGAGCCTACGAGCAGTACTTC
TRBV27	-	-	TRBJ1-1	CASSLSGRVGNTEAFF	TGTGCCAGCAGTTTAAGCGGAAGGGTAGGGAACACTGAAGCTTTCTTT
TRBV14	-	-	TRBJ2-7	CASSQVGYEQYF	TGTGCCAGCAGCCAGGTCGGCTACGAGCAGTACTTC
TRBV7-8	-	few	TRBJ1-6	CASSLGSDSPLHF	TGTGCCAGCAGCTTGGGGTCGGATTCACCCCTCCACTTT
TRBV9	-	-	TRBJ1-1	CASSPMDSHTEAFF	TGTGCCAGCAGCCCGATGGACAGCCACACTGAAGCTTTCTTT
TRBV18	TRBD1	-	TRBJ2-3	CASSRDRSSTDTQYF	TGTGCCAGCTCAAGGGACAGAAGTAGCACAGATACGCAGTATTTT
TRBV18	TRBD1	-	TRBJ1-2	CASSPPQGAPGYTF	TGTGCCAGCTCACCACCACAGGGGGCGCCTGGCTACACCTTC
TRBV11-2	-	-	TRBJ1-6	CASSFGGLDNSPLHF	TGTGCCAGCAGCTTCGGGGGGCTAGACAATTCACCCCTCCACTTT
TRBV6-2/TRBV6-3	-	-	TRBJ1-5	CASSLTVTSNQPQHF	TGTGCCAGCAGCCTTACTGTCACAAGCAATCAGCCCCAGCATTTT
TRBV19	-	-	TRBJ2-7	CASSAGYVEQYF	TGTGCCAGTAGCGCAGGGTATGTCGAGCAGTACTTC
TRBV6-5	TRBD1	-	TRBJ1-1	CASSYSRQGVGAFF	TGTGCCAGCAGTTACTCGAGGCAGGGGGTGGGGGCTTTCTTT